This T cell receptor (beta chain) came from a study of T cells in localized non-small cell lung cancer. Study-level results: Uninvolved adjacent lung, not tumor, had the highest T cell clonality. There were a median around 59 of the top 100 tumor clones appearing in adjacent lung.

With regard to this clone: Its antigen is unknown.

Generated by immunoSEQ multiplex PCR, the TCRdb table keeps only in-frame clones and is missing some. The repertoire holds around 6,400 clones, 20% to 25% seen once, with roughly 10% in the top ten. V lost 3 bases, J lost 0 bases, and 12 bases lay in between. This CDR3 comprises 15 residues. Germline lookup yields CDR1 SGHRS and CDR2 YFSETQ. Sequenced material: lung tumor tissue, taken before any cancer treatment. The chain combines TRBV5-1 with TRBJ1-1; D gene uncertain. This clonotype was sampled from a female donor older than 55 with stage I lung adenocarcinoma. The CDR3 spells CASSSLGQLNTEAFF. In DNA, the CDR3 is TGCGCCAGCAGCTCCCTGGGTCAGCTGAACACTGAAGCTTTCTTT.